This T cell receptor beta chain was identified during a study of shared clonotypes between healthy human individuals. Per the original methods: ImmunoSEQ supplied junction-only sequences lacking quality scores, so filtering was different. Clones were read by immunoSEQ multiplex PCR, and TCRdb kept only the in-frame ones, dropping some. Clone size and V and J calls were adopted from that table, with D and trimming inferred from the DNA. The data hold 2 million to 2.5 million clones, with 93% observed a single time. CDR3 length: 19 residues. The TCR originated in a man aged 18-30 years in good health. Some clones in this sample may be carry-over from other donors' samples. The specimen sequenced was naive CD4+ T cells from PBMCs. Subset: CD45RA+ positively selected. The chain recombines TRBV21-1 with TRBJ1-2; the table names TRBD1, a call not compared with the DNA. TRBV21-1 is reported as a pseudogene. This CDR3 is CASSNRVGDRETKSYGYTF. In DNA, the CDR3 is TGTGCCAGCAGCAATAGGGTCGGGGACAGGGAGACTAAATCCTATGGCTACACCTTC.